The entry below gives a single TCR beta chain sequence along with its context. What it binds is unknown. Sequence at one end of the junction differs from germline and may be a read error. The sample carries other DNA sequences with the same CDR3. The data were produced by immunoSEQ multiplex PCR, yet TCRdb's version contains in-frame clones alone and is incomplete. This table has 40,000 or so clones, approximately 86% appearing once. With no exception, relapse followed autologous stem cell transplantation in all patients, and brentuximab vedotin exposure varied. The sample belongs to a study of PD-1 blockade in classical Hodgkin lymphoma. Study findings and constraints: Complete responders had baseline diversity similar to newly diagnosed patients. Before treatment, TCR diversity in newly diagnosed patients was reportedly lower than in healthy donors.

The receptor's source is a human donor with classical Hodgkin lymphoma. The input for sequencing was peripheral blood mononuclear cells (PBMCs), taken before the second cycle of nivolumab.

CDR3 amino acids: CASRGQGGGQETQYF. The CDR3 bases are TGCGCCAGCAGGGGACAGGGAGGGGGCCAAGAGACCCAGTACTTC. The chain employs TRBV2 and TRBJ2-5; 9 nucleotides align to TRBD1. Germline V gives CDR1 SNHLY, CDR2 FYNNEI. The CDR3 has 15 residues.